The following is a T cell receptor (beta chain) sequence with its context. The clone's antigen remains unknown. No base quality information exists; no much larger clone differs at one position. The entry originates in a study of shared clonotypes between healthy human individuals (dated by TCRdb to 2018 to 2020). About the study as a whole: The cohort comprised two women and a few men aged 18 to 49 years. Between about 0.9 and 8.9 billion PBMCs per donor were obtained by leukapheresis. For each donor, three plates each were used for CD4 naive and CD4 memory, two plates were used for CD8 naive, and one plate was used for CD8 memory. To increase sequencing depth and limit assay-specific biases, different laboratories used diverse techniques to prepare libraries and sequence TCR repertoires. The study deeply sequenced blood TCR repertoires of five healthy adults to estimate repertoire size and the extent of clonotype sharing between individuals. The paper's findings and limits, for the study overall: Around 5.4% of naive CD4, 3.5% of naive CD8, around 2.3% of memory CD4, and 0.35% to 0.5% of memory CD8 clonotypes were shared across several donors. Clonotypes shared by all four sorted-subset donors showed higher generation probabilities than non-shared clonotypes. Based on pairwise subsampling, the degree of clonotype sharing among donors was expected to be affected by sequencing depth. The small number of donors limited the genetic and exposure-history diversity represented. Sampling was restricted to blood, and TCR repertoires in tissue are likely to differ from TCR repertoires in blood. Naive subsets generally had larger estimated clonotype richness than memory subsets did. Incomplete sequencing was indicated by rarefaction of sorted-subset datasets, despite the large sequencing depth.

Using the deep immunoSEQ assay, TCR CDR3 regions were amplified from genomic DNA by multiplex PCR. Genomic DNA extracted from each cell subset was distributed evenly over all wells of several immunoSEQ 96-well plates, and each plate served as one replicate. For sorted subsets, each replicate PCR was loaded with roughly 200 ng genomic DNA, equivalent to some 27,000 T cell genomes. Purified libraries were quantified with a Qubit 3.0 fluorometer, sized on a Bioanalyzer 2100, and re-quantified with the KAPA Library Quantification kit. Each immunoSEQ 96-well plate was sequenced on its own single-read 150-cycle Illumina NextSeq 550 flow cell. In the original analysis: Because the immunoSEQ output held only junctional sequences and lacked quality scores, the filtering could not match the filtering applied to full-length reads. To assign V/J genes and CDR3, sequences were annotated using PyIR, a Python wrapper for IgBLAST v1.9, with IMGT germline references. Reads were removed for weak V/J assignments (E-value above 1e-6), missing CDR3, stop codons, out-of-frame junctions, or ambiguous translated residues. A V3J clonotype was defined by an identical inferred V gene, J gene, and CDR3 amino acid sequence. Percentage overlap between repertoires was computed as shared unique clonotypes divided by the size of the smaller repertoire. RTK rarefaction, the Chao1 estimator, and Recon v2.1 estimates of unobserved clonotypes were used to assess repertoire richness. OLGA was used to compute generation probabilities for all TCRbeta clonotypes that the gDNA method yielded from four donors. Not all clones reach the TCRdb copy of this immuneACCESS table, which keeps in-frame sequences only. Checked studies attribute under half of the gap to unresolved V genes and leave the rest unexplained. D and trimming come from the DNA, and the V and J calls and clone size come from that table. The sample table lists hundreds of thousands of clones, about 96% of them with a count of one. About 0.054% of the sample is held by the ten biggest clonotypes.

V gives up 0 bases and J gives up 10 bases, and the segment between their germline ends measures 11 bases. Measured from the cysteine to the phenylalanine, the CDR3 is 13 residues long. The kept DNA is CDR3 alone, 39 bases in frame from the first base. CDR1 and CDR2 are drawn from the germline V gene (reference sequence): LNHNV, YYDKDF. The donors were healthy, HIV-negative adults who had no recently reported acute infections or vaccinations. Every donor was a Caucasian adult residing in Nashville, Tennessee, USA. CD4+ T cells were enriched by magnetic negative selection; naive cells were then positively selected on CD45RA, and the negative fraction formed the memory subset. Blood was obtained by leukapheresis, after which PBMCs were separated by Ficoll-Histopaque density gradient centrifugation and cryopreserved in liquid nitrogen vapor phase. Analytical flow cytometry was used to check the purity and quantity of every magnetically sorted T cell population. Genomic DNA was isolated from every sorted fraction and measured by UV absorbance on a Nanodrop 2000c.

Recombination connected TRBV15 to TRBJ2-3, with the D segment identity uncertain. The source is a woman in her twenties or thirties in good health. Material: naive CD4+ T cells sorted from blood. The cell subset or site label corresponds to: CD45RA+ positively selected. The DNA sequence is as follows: TGTGCCACCAGCAGAGATCACGGCGCAGCGCAGTATTTT. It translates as CATSRDHGAAQYF.